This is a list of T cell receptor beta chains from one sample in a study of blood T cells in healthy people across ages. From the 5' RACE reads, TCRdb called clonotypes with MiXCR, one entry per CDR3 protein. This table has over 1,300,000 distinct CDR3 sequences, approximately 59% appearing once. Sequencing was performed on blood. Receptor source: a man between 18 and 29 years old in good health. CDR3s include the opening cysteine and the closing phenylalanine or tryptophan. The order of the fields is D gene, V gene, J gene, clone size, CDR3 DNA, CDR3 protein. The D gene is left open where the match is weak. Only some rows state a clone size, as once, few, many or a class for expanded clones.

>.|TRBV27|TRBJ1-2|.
TGTGCCAGCAGTTTAACGGGACCTGCACCGCGGGTGGATGGCTACACCTTC
CASSLTGPAPRVDGYTF
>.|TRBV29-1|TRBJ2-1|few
TGCAGCGTTCCCGTATGGGGTTCCTACAATGAGCAGTTCTTC
CSVPVWGSYNEQFF
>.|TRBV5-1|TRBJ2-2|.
TGCGCCAGCAGCTTGTACAGGACCACGAACACCGGGGAGCTGTTTTTT
CASSLYRTTNTGELFF
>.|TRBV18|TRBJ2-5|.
TGTGCCGGCTCCCCTGGACAGAGGCAAGAGACCCAGTACTTC
CAGSPGQRQETQYF
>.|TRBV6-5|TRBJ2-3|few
TGTGCCAGCGCCCGGGAAGATACGCAGTATTTT
CASAREDTQYF
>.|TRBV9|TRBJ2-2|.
TGTGCCAGCAGCCCGCCTAGGGGCACCGGGGAGCTGTTTTTT
CASSPPRGTGELFF
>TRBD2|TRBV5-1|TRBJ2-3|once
TGCGCCAGCAGGACAGCGGGGGAAAGTACGCAGTATTTT
CASRTAGESTQYF
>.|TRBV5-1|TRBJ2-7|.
TGCGCCAGCAGCTTGGGGGGGACAAATACCTACGAGCAGTACTTC
CASSLGGTNTYEQYF
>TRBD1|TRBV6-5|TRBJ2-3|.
TGTGCCAGCAGCCACCCGGGACAGGCTAATACGCAGTATTTT
CASSHPGQANTQYF
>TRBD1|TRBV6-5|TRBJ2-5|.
TGTGCCAGCAGACCTGGATTGGACAGGTTAAGGGAGACCCAGTACTTC
CASRPGLDRLRETQYF
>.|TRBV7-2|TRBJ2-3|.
TGTGCCAGCAGCACTAGAGATTGGGGGGCCTTCCAGGCAATGCAGTATTTT
CASSTRDWGAFQAMQYF
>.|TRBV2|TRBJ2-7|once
TGTGCCAGCAAGAGAAGGACCTACGAGCAGTACTTC
CASKRRTYEQYF
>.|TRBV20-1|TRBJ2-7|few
TGCAGTGCCCCTGTCTCCTACGAGCAGTACTTC
CSAPVSYEQYF
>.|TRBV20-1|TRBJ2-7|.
TGCAGTGCTGGGACTTGGAGGTACGAGCAGTACTTC
CSAGTWRYEQYF
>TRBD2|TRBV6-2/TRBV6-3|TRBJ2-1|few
TGTGCCAGCAGTTACTCATCCCTAGCGGGGTACAATGAGCAGTTCTTC
CASSYSSLAGYNEQFF
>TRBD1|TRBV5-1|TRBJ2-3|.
TGCGCCAGCAGGACGTGGGGACAGGGGACAGATACGCAGTATTTT
CASRTWGQGTDTQYF
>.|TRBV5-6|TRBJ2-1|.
TGTGCCAGCAGCTTGGAGCTCTGCGGGGAGTTCTTC
CASSLELCGEFF
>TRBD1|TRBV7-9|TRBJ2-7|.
TGTGCCAGCAGCTTACACAGGGGCGAGCAGTACTTC
CASSLHRGEQYF
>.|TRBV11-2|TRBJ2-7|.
TGTGCCAGCAGCCGGGGGCCTGGGCAGTACTTC
CASSRGPGQYF
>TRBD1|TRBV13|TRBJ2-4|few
TGTGCCAGCAGCGCGACAGGGGAAAACATTCAGTACTTC
CASSATGENIQYF
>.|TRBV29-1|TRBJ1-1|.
TGCAGCGTTCCGGAAACGACTGAAGCTTTCTTT
CSVPETTEAFF
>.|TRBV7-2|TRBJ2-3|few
TGTGCCAGCAGCCTGGACTTTCAGGATACGCAGTATTTT
CASSLDFQDTQYF
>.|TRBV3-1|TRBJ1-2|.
TGTGCCAGCAGCCGGGTGGGAAATCGGCCCTATGGCTACACCTTC
CASSRVGNRPYGYTF
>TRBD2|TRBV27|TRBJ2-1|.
TGTGCCAGCAGTTCCTCACTAGCGGGAGATGAGCAGTTCTTC
CASSSSLAGDEQFF
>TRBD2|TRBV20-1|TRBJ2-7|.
TGCAGTGCTAGAGATCCGGACGTAGCGGGCCGCTACGAGCAGTACTTC
CSARDPDVAGRYEQYF
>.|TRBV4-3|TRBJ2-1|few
TGCGCCAGCAGCCAAGATACGGGTAAACACCTATACTACAATGAGCAGTTCTTC
CASSQDTGKHLYYNEQFF
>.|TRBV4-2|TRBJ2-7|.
TGTGCCAGCAGCCAAGAGGTTGCGGTCTCCTACGAGCAGTACTTC
CASSQEVAVSYEQYF
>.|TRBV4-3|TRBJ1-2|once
TGCGCCAGCAGCCAAGATTTCCCAGGCCTCTATTATGGCTACACCTTC
CASSQDFPGLYYGYTF
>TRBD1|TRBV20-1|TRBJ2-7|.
TGCAGTGCTAGAGCGAATTACGGGACAGAAGCATACGAGCAGTACTTC
CSARANYGTEAYEQYF
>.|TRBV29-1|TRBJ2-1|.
TGCAGCGTTGCACCCCAGTTCAGAAACTACAATGAGCAGTTCTTC
CSVAPQFRNYNEQFF
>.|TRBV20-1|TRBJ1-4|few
TGCAGTGCGAGGACATTAGATGAAAAACTGTTTTTT
CSARTLDEKLFF
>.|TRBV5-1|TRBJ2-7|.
TGCGCCAGCAGCTTGTTCGCCGACTATTCCTACGAGCAGTACTTC
CASSLFADYSYEQYF
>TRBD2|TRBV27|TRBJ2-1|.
TGTGCCAGCAGTTTTGGCGGGGGGCGGCCCAATGAGCAGTTCTTC
CASSFGGGRPNEQFF
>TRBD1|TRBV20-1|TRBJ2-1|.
TGCAGTGAAACGGACAGGCCCAACGGTGAGCAGTTCTTC
CSETDRPNGEQFF
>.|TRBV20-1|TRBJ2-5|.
TGCAGTGCTAGAGATCGAGGGTTCAAAAACACTCAGTACTTC
CSARDRGFKNTQYF
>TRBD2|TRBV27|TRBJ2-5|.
TGTGCCAGCAGATCGGGACTAGCTTTAGAGACCCAGTACTTC
CASRSGLALETQYF
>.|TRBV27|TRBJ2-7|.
TGTGCCAGCAGTTTTGGGCAGGGTGTTTACGAGCAGTACTTC
CASSFGQGVYEQYF
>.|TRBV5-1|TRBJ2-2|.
TGCGCCAGCAGCCCCGAAGGAGCAACCGGGGAGCTGTTTTTT
CASSPEGATGELFF
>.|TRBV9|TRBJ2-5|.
TGTGCCAGCAGCGTAGAATGGAGTCCGGGAGAGACCCAGTACTTC
CASSVEWSPGETQYF
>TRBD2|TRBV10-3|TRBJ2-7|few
TGTGCCATCAGGGGGAGGGAGGGACCCTACGAGCAGTACTTC
CAIRGREGPYEQYF
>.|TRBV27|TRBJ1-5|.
TGCACCAGCAGTTTCGGAGGGTTTGATCAGCCCCAGCATTTT
CTSSFGGFDQPQHF
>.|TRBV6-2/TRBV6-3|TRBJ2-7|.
TGTGCCACCGAAACAAACGACAGGATTTCCTACGAGCAGTACTTC
CATETNDRISYEQYF
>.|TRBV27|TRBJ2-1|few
TGTGCCAGCAGATCCAGGGAGGAGTCCTACAATGAGCAGTTCTTC
CASRSREESYNEQFF
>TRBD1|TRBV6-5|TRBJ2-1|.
TGTGCCAGCACCACCTACAGGGGTCATGAGCAGTTCTTC
CASTTYRGHEQFF
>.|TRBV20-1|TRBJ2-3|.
TGCAGTGCTTCTCCCAGCGCAGATACGCAGTATTTT
CSASPSADTQYF
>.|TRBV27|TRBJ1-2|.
TGTGCCAGCAGTTTGAGGGGGAACCTAGGAGGCTACACCTTC
CASSLRGNLGGYTF
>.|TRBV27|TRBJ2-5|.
TGTGCCAGCAGTTTCGGAGGGAAGACCCAGTACTTC
CASSFGGKTQYF
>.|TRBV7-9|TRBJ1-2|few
TGTGCCAGCAGCTCAGTTGGGGAAGGGGACTATGGCTACACCTTC
CASSSVGEGDYGYTF
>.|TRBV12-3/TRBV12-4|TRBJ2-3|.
TGTGCCAGCAGGATGGGTGGTCGGACGCAGTATTTT
CASRMGGRTQYF
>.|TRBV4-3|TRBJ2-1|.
TGCGCCAGCAGCCAAGCGCAGGGTTATGAGCAGTTCTTC
CASSQAQGYEQFF
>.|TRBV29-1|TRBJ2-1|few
TGCAGCGTTCGCAGGAATGAGCAGTTCTTC
CSVRRNEQFF